The present TCR beta chain was sequenced within a study of PD-1 blockade in classical Hodgkin lymphoma. Method: immunoSEQ multiplex PCR; TCRdb's copy keeps in-frame clones and lacks some. The sample lists about 27,000 clones; 72% were seen once. The time point was: cycle 4 day 1 (C4D1), after less than 7 weeks of nivolumab. All trial patients relapsed after autologous stem cell transplantation. The CDR3 consists of 14 residues. Germline CDR1 reads SEHNR; CDR2 reads FQNEAQ (reference sequence). V shed 1 base and J shed 6 bases, with 12 bases lying between them. The J gene is TRBJ1-2, the V gene TRBV7-9; D is unclear. The sample in question was peripheral blood mononuclear cells (PBMCs), obtained before the fourth cycle of nivolumab. The sequence came from a human donor with classical Hodgkin lymphoma. In DNA, the CDR3 is TGTGCCAGCAGCTTAGGGCCGGAGGAGAATGGCTACACCTTC. This codes for CASSLGPEENGYTF.